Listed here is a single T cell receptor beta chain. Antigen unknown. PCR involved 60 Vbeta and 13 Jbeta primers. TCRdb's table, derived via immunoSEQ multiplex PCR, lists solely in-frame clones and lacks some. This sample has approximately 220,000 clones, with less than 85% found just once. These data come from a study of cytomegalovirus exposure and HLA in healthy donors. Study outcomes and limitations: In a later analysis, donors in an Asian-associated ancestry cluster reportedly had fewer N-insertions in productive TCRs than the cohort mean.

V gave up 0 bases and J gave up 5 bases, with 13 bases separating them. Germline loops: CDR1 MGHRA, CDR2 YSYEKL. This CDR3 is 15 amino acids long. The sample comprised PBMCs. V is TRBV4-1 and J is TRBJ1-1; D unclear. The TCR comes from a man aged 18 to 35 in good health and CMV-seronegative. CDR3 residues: CASSQDPASRTEAFF. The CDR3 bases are TGCGCCAGCAGCCAAGATCCGGCCTCGAGGACTGAAGCTTTCTTT.